A single sample is the source of the 27 T cell receptor beta chains below, sequenced in a study of T-cell memory formation after mild COVID-19. TCRdb processed the 5' RACE reads anew with MiXCR; each CDR3 protein has one entry. This table holds 250,000 to 350,000 distinct CDR3 sequences, around 15% found once. Sequenced sample: PBMCs or a T cell subset sorted from them (not recorded which). The receptors derive from a man younger than 35 who had mild COVID-19 (a few samples of this study predate the infection). Cell type and time point are not known.

This clonotype was picked up a small number of times. The CDR3: CSARGHSSKAFF. CDR3 bases: TGCAGTGCTAGAGGTCACAGTTCGAAAGCTTTCTTT. The V and J genes are TRBV20-1 and TRBJ1-1; D uncertain. This CDR3 contains 12 residues. Germline lookup yields CDR1 DFQATT and CDR2 SNEGSKA (reference sequence). Trimming cost V 1 base and J 9 bases, with 12 bases left between them.

This clonotype was recorded a few times. The genes are TRBV20-1 and TRBJ1-6; D is unresolved. The CDR3 consists of 16 residues. Trimming removed 0 bases from V and 0 bases from J, with 9 bases in between. Germline values: CDR1 DFQATT, CDR2 SNEGSKA (reference sequence). The CDR3 sequence: CSAREDISSYNSPLHF. CDR3 in DNA: TGCAGTGCTAGAGAGGATATAAGCTCCTATAATTCACCCCTCCACTTT.

The chain links TRBV28 to TRBJ1-2; D is undetermined. V was shortened by 5 bases and J by 4 bases, with 8 bases between the two germline ends. Per the germline V gene, CDR1 is MDHEN and CDR2 is SYDVKM. The CDR3 sequence is 12 residues long. CDR3 sequence (DNA): TGTGCCAGCAGTCCCCCCCTCTATGGCTACACCTTC. Translated, it gives CASSPPLYGYTF.

This clonotype has ten or more counts. The chain joins TRBV7-9 to TRBJ2-1; 12 positions agree with TRBD2. This CDR3 has 16 amino acids. J lost 3 bases, V lost 4 bases, and 4 bases had no gene match. Germline values: CDR1 SEHNR, CDR2 FQNEAQ (reference sequence). The CDR3, as DNA: TGTGCCAGCAGCTCCCCGACTAGCGGGGGCTACAATGAGCAGTTCTTC. Translating gives CASSSPTSGGYNEQFF.

This clonotype was seen repeatedly, ten times or more. This sequence joins TRBV4-3 and TRBJ2-7; maybe TRBD2 (5 bases). This CDR3 spans 15 amino acids. Germline lookup yields CDR1 LGHNA and CDR2 YSLEER. V shed 3 bases and J shed 1 base, with 13 bases lying between them. This CDR3 is CASSQASGWSYEQYF. CDR3 bases: TGCGCCAGCAGCCAGGCCAGCGGTTGGTCCTACGAGCAGTACTTC.

This clonotype has ten or more counts. The V call is TRBV11-2, the J call TRBJ1-1; 7 nucleotides match TRBD1. V lost 4 bases to trimming and J lost 5 bases; unmatched junction nucleotides: 10. This CDR3 region has 15 residues. The V gene's germline CDR1 is SGHAT and CDR2 FQNNGV. As DNA, the CDR3 is TGTGCCAGCAGCTATATATACAGGGGATTGACTGAAGCTTTCTTT. It specifies CASSYIYRGLTEAFF.

This chain connects TRBV7-9 to TRBJ1-1; tentatively, D is TRBD1 (6 bases). Germline assignment: CDR1 SEHNR and CDR2 FQNEAQ (reference sequence). The CDR3 has 13 amino acids. V was shortened by 1 base and J by 11 bases, with 14 bases between the two germline ends. The CDR3 DNA reads TGTGCCAGCAGCTTAGACGCAGGGGATAGGGCTTTCTTT. Translating it yields CASSLDAGDRAFF.

This clonotype has a handful of counts. J is TRBJ1-6 and V is TRBV5-6, with D uncertain. Germline lookup yields CDR1 SGHDT and CDR2 YYEEEE. The CDR3 is 13 residues long. V was clipped by 6 bases and J by 7 bases, with 11 bases between them. CDR3 nucleotides: TGTGCCAGCAAATACGGAGGGAATTCACCCCTCCACTTT. Translated, it gives CASKYGGNSPLHF.

The rearrangement joins TRBV6-5 to TRBJ2-5; D may correspond to TRBD1 or TRBD2 (5 bases each). V lost 6 bases and J 6 bases, leaving 17 bases between the germline ends. The CDR3 spans 14 residues. From germline, CDR1 is MNHEY and CDR2 SVGAGI. Here the CDR3 reads CASSYGTVVKTQYF. The CDR3 bases are TGTGCCAGCAGCTATGGGACGGTCGTCAAGACCCAGTACTTC.

The chain has TRBV3-1 and TRBJ2-2; D remains ambiguous. The CDR3 runs 15 residues. V was cut by 0 bases and J by 7 bases, with 12 bases left in between. The V gene's germline CDR1 is LGHDT and CDR2 YNNKEL (reference sequence). CDR3 in DNA: TGTGCCAGCAGCCAAGAGAGAACCATTCACGGGGAGCTGTTTTTT. Protein: CASSQERTIHGELFF.

This clonotype was counted a few times. This chain uses TRBV12-3 or TRBV12-4 with TRBJ1-4; the D gene is possibly TRBD1 (6 bases). Deletions cut 9 bases from V and 5 bases from J, with 7 bases between. CDR3 length equals 11 residues. CDR3 in amino acids: CASRGNEKLFF. In DNA form, the CDR3 reads TGTGCCAGTAGGGGGAATGAAAAACTGTTTTTT.

V is TRBV4-1 and J is TRBJ1-1; D gene unclear. The V and J ends lost 0 bases and 0 bases respectively, with 11 bases between them. CDR3 length: 16 residues. Per the germline V gene, CDR1 is MGHRA and CDR2 is YSYEKL. The DNA for the CDR3 is TGCGCCAGCAGCCAAGATTCGGGGTTTGTGAACACTGAAGCTTTCTTT. Protein: CASSQDSGFVNTEAFF.

The V call is TRBV28, the J call TRBJ1-2; possibly TRBD1 for D (6 bases). The length of the CDR3 is 13 residues. Germline V gene sequence: CDR1 MDHEN, CDR2 SYDVKM. V was shortened by 1 base and J by 4 bases, with 7 bases between the two germline ends. The CDR3 coding sequence is TGTGCCAGCAGTTTATCGGACAGCTATGGCTACACCTTC. Translation gives CASSLSDSYGYTF.

In nucleotides, the CDR3 is TGTGCCAGCAGTTACTCGCCAGGGCAGCCCCAGCATTTT. Its protein product is CASSYSPGQPQHF. The chain links TRBV6-2 or TRBV6-3 to TRBJ1-5; D possibly corresponds to TRBD1 (5 bases). Germline CDR1 is MNHEY and CDR2 is SVGEGT. Trimming removed 0 bases from V and 7 bases from J, with 7 bases in between. The CDR3 runs to 13 residues.

This sequence joins TRBV4-1 and TRBJ2-1; D is perhaps TRBD1 (6 bases). The CDR3 sequence is 12 residues long. Trimming pared 3 bases from V and 10 bases from J, leaving 10 bases between. Germline V lookup: CDR1 MGHRA, CDR2 YSYEKL. The chain's CDR3 is CASSHRGQEQFF. The CDR3 DNA follows: TGCGCCAGCAGCCACAGGGGTCAGGAGCAGTTCTTC.

This clonotype has at least ten counts. The rearrangement uses TRBV4-1 and TRBJ1-2, with a weak D call TRBD1 (6 bases). Germline loops: CDR1 MGHRA, CDR2 YSYEKL. The CDR3 spans 15 residues. Trimming took off 3 bases at V and 6 bases at J, with 17 bases between the two ends. The chain's CDR3 is CASSQRGGVENGYTF. The CDR3 DNA sequence: TGCGCCAGCAGCCAGAGGGGGGGAGTTGAGAATGGCTACACCTTC.

This clonotype was found many times. The rearrangement uses TRBV7-3 and TRBJ2-2; 9 nucleotides align to TRBD1. The CDR3 covers 16 residues. Germline V gene lookup returns CDR1 SGHTA and CDR2 FQGTGA. The junction had 8 bases not matched to a gene; V was cut back by 5 bases and J by 4 bases. This CDR3 is CASSPRQGGSTGELFF. The CDR3 region has the DNA TGTGCCAGCAGCCCCCGACAGGGGGGGAGCACCGGGGAGCTGTTTTTT.

V and J are TRBV19 and TRBJ1-3, with D tentatively TRBD1 (6 bases). Germline V CDR1 and CDR2: LNHDA, SQIVND (reference sequence). Trimming pared 3 bases from V and 3 bases from J, leaving 21 bases between. The CDR3 has 18 residues. CDR3 sequence (DNA): TGTGCCAGTAGTATTGGGGCCTACGGGACACGGATTGGAAACACCATATATTTT. Translated: CASSIGAYGTRIGNTIYF.

This chain joins TRBV6-5 and TRBJ1-3, with 7 bases that match TRBD1. The CDR3 is made up of 13 amino acids. The V gene's germline CDR1 is MNHEY and CDR2 SVGAGI. V dropped 5 bases and J dropped 3; count of bases not matched to a gene: 1. CDR3 nucleotides: TGTGCCAGCAGTGGGGACAGTGGAAACACCATATATTTT. Translating it yields CASSGDSGNTIYF.

This rearrangement joins TRBV7-2 to TRBJ1-6; 9 bases line up with TRBD1. Germline V lookup: CDR1 SGHTA, CDR2 FQGNSA. J was trimmed by 8 bases and V by 5 bases; bases with no gene match: 7. The CDR3 consists of 15 residues. The CDR3 is CASSIGDRVYSPLHF. In DNA, the CDR3 is TGTGCCAGCAGCATTGGGGACAGGGTCTATTCACCCCTCCACTTT.

This clonotype came up many times. The J gene is TRBJ2-5, the V gene TRBV5-1; tentative D call: TRBD1 (7 bases). In germline, CDR1 is SGHRS, CDR2 YFSETQ. This CDR3 region has 14 residues. V was cut by 1 base and J by 3 bases, with 10 bases left in between. CDR3 coding DNA: TGCGCCAGCAGCTTGCCCAGGGGGGAAGAGACCCAGTACTTC. Protein: CASSLPRGEETQYF.

This sequence joins TRBV7-8 and TRBJ1-5; 7 nucleotides line up with TRBD1. The CDR3 consists of 16 residues. The V gene end was trimmed by 1 base and the J gene end by 2 bases; junction bases not matched to a gene: 5. In germline, CDR1 is SGHVS, CDR2 FQNEAQ. This chain's CDR3 is CASSLGQGRGNQPQHF. In DNA form, the CDR3 reads TGTGCCAGCAGCTTAGGACAGGGTAGGGGCAATCAGCCCCAGCATTTT.

This clonotype was recorded at least ten times. The chain is built from TRBV7-9 and TRBJ2-3; TRBD1 or TRBD2 may be the D gene (5 bases each). The CDR3 spans 14 residues. Per the germline V gene, CDR1 is SEHNR and CDR2 is FQNEAQ (reference sequence). Trimming shortened V by 5 bases and J by 2 bases, and 11 bases separated the two germline ends. The CDR3 loop reads CASSGAGLTDTQYF. For the CDR3, the DNA is TGTGCCAGCAGCGGGGCGGGTCTCACAGATACGCAGTATTTT.

In this sample, this clonotype turned up many times. The gene calls are TRBV12-3 or TRBV12-4 and TRBJ1-1; D not resolved. Trimming removed 7 bases at V and 0 bases at J, with 12 bases between. CDR3 length equals 14 residues. The CDR3 spells CASIDRIMNTEAFF. CDR3 bases: TGTGCCAGCATCGATCGAATCATGAACACTGAAGCTTTCTTT.

In its sample, this clonotype was seen a few times. The CDR3 DNA follows: TGTGCCTCCCGGTCCGGGTGGGACACAGATACGCAGTATTTT. Its protein is CASRSGWDTDTQYF. The chain couples TRBV27 to TRBJ2-3, with D unresolved. V gave up 11 bases and J gave up 2 bases, with 17 bases separating them. Germline loops: CDR1 MNHEY, CDR2 SMNVEV (reference sequence). The CDR3 covers 14 residues.

The chain has TRBV7-9 and TRBJ2-3; D is possibly TRBD1 or TRBD2 (5 bases each). V lost 4 bases and J 6 bases, leaving 17 bases between the germline ends. CDR1 SEHNR and CDR2 FQNEAQ come from the germline V gene (reference sequence). CDR3 length: 15 residues. The CDR3 coding sequence is TGTGCCAGCAGCTGCGCCGGGGCCGTTTGCGATACGCAGTATTTT. The encoded protein is CASSCAGAVCDTQYF.

V usage is TRBV5-1 and J usage is TRBJ1-2; 9 nucleotides line up with TRBD1. The CDR3 runs to 15 residues. The V gene end was trimmed by 2 bases and the J gene end by 6 bases; junction bases not matched to a gene: 8. CDR1 SGHRS and CDR2 YFSETQ come from the germline V gene. The DNA of the CDR3 is TGCGCCAGCAGCTTCTTACCGGGACAGGGCAATGGCTACACCTTC. Its protein is CASSFLPGQGNGYTF.